Listed here is a single T cell receptor beta chain. The antigen is unknown. With 4 bases removed from V and 2 bases from J, the gap between germline ends came to 8 bases. The CDR3 contains 13 residues. CDR1 WNHNN and CDR2 SYGVQD come from the germline V gene (reference sequence). Villitis of unknown etiology mothers had higher gravidity, parity and miscarriages. This entry belongs to a study of T cells in placental villitis. Study results and limitations: Some sequenced T cells, mainly in controls, may be decidual rather than villous infiltrates. Compared with controls at about 0.0062, villitis of unknown etiology placentae showed median clonality about 0.053. CMV-specific clones were more frequent in CMV cases than villitis of unknown etiology. Expanded clones in villitis of unknown etiology were largely private to each placenta.

This was the immunoSEQ v4 assay. Here immunoSEQ multiplex PCR was the method, and the copy in TCRdb shows in-frame clones only, minus some. The sample includes just under 1,500 clones, more than 70% of them seen just once. Specimen: placental tissue containing maternal and fetal cells. The sequence derives from a human patient with villitis of unknown etiology; the placental T cells may come from both mother and fetus. The chain uses TRBV10-1 and TRBJ1-1, with D unresolved. CDR3 sequence: CASSVDCNTEAFF. The CDR3 DNA reads as TGCGCCAGCAGTGTTGATTGCAACACTGAAGCTTTCTTT.